This TCR beta chain was documented in a study of T cell responses to AZD1222 COVID-19 vaccine. Overall study findings and caveats: At baseline, seropositivity was found in only a handful of AZD1222 recipients.

Regarding this clone: What it binds is unknown.

The data were produced by immunoSEQ multiplex PCR, yet TCRdb's version contains in-frame clones alone and is incomplete. The sample contains 90,000 to 120,000 clones, about 93% of which appear only once. The germline V gene has CDR1 WSHSY and CDR2 SAAADI. V was clipped by 2 bases and J by 8 bases, with 12 bases between them. The CDR3 has 14 amino acids. The sequencing used peripheral blood, collected on day 0 of AZD1222 vaccination. This clonotype was sampled from an adult in good health. The chain links TRBV10-2 to TRBJ1-4; D not certain. In DNA form, the CDR3 reads TGCGCCAGCAGTGAGGGGTCTAAAGCGGAAAAACTGTTTTTT. Its protein product is CASSEGSKAEKLFF.